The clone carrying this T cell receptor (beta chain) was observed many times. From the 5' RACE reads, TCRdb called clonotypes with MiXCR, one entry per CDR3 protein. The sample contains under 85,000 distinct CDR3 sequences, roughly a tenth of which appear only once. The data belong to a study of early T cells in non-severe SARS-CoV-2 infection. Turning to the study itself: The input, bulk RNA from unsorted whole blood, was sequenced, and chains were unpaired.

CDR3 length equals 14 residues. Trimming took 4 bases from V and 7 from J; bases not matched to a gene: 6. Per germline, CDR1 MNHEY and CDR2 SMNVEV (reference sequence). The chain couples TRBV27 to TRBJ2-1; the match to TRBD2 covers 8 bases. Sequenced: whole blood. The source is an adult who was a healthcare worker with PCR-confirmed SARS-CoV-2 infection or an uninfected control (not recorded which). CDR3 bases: TGTGCCAGCAGTTGGGGACTAGAAGGAAATGAGCAGTTCTTC. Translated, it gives CASSWGLEGNEQFF.